This T cell receptor (beta chain) was captured in a study of OX40 agonist ivuxolimab in advanced cancers. Study results and caveats: Antigens targeted by the expanded peripheral T cells were not determined.

In regard to this clone: Its antigen remains unidentified.

The table came from immunoSEQ multiplex PCR; TCRdb's copy has only in-frame clones and leaves some out. The data hold about 70,000 clones, with about 84% observed a single time. Patients who had autoimmune disease history or got systemic immunosuppression were left out. CDR3 length: 14 residues. The germline V gene has CDR1 MNHEY and CDR2 SVGAGI. V was pared by 0 bases and J by 8 bases, with 13 bases between. The rearrangement links TRBV6-5 to TRBJ1-2; D gene ambiguous. This TCR was sampled from an adult with an advanced solid tumor such as melanoma, head and neck, liver or kidney cancer. Source: CD4+ or CD8+ T cells sorted from blood, taken in a trial of the OX40 agonist ivuxolimab. The chain's CDR3 is CASSYSGPSKGYTF. DNA of the CDR3: TGTGCCAGCAGTTACTCTGGGCCCTCGAAGGGCTACACCTTC.